The sequence of this TCR beta chain was determined in a study of blood T cell repertoires in COVID-19. Study background: The cDNA or gDNA used as material had been derived from T cells, B-cell-depleted T cells, or PBMCs.

Living in roughly 23 US areas, the participants were between about 18 and 100 years of age. Researchers sorted participants into cohorts using their self-reported clinical history. This CDR3 has 13 amino acids. CDR1 MNHEY and CDR2 SVGAGI come from the germline V gene. Trimming cost V 5 bases and J 4 bases, with 12 bases left between them. Assay used: immunoSEQ multiplex PCR; TCRdb lists only in-frame clones, some missing. The sample yields under 150,000 clones, approximately 86% seen once. The TCR was taken from a woman in her forties or fifties who had recovered from COVID-19. The source material was PBMCs or T cells enriched from blood (not recorded which). V gene TRBV6-5 combines with J gene TRBJ2-7; D remains unclear. CDR3 sequence reads: CASSRTGLYEQYF. CDR3 nucleotides: TGTGCCAGCAGTCGCACCGGTTTGTACGAGCAGTACTTC.